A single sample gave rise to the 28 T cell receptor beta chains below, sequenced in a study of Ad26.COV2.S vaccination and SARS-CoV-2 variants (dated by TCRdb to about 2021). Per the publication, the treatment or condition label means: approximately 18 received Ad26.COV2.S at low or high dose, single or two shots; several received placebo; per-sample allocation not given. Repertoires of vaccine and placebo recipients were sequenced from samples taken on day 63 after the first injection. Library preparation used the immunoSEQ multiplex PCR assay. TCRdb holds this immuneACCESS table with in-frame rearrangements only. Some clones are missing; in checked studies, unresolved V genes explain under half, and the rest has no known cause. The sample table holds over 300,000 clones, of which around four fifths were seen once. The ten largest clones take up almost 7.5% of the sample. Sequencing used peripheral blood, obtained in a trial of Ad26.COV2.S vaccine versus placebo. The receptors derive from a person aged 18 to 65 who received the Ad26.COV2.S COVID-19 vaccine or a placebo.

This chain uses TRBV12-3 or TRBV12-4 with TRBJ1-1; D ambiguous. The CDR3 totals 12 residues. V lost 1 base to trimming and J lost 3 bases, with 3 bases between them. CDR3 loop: CASSLVYTEAFF. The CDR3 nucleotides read TGTGCCAGCAGTTTAGTGTACACTGAAGCTTTCTTT.

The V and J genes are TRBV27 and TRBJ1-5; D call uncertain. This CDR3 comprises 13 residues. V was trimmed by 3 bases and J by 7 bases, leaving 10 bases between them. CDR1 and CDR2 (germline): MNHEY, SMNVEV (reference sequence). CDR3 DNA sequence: TGTGCCAGCAGTTTTGGGCCAGCCCAGCCCCAGCATTTT. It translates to CASSFGPAQPQHF.

The CDR3: CASRPRSGPGPQHF. CDR3 DNA sequence: TGTGCCAGCAGACCGAGATCAGGGCCGGGGCCCCAGCATTTT. The chain joins TRBV2 to TRBJ1-5; maybe TRBD1 (5 bases). V shed 6 bases and J shed 9 bases, with 18 bases lying between them. The CDR3 is made up of 14 amino acids. From germline, CDR1 is SNHLY and CDR2 FYNNEI.

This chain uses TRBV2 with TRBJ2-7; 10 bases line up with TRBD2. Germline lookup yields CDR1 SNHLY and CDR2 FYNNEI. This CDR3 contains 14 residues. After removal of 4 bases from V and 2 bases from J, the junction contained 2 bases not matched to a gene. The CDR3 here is CASSGAGGAYEQYF. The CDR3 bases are TGTGCCAGCAGTGGAGCGGGGGGGGCCTACGAGCAGTACTTC.

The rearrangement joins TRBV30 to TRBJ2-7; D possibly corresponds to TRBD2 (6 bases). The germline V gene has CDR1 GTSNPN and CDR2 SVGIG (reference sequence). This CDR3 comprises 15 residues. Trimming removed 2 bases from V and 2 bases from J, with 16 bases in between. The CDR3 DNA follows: TGTGCCTGGAGTCTTCCAACGGGACTGACCTACGAGCAGTACTTC. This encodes CAWSLPTGLTYEQYF.

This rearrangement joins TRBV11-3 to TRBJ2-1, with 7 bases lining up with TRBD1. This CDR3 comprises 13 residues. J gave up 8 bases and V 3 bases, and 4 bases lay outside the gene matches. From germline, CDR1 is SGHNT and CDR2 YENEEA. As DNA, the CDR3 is TGTGCCAGCAGCTTTGACAGGGCGGATGAGCAGTTCTTC. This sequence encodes CASSFDRADEQFF. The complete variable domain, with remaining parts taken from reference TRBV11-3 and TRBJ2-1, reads EAGVVQSPRYKIIEKKQPVAFWCNPISGHNTLYWYLQNLGQGPELLIRYENEEAVDDSQLPKDRFSAERLKGVDSTLKIQPAELGDSAVYLCASSFDRADEQFFGPGTRLTVL.

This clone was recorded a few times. CDR3 sequence (DNA): TGTGCCAGCAGCGTAGCCAGGGGCTCAGGTTCTGGAAACACCATATATTTT. Translated, it gives CASSVARGSGSGNTIYF. V gene TRBV9 combines with J gene TRBJ1-3, with a tentative D call TRBD1 (6 bases). V was pared by 0 bases and J by 1 base, with 14 bases between. CDR3 size: 17 residues. The germline V gene has CDR1 SGDLS and CDR2 YYNGEE.

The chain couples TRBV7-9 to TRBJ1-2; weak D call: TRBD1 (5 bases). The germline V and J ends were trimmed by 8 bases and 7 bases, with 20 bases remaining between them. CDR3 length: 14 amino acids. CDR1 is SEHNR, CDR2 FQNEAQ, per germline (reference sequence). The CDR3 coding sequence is TGTGCCAGCCAGGGCACCCCAGTGTTGCGTGGCTACACCTTC. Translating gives CASQGTPVLRGYTF.

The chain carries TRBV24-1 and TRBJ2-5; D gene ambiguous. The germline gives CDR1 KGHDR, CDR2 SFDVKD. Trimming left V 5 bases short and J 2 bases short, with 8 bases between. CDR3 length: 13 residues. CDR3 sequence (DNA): TGTGCCACCAGTGTGTGGGTTCAAGAGACCCAGTACTTC. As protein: CATSVWVQETQYF.

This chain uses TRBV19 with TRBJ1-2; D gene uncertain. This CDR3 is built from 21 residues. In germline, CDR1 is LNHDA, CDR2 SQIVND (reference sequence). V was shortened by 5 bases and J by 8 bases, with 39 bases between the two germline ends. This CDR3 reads CASSPTLRVIPGPDLAEGYTF. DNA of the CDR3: TGTGCCAGTAGTCCCACCTTAAGAGTAATCCCTGGACCGGACTTGGCGGAGGGCTACACCTTC.

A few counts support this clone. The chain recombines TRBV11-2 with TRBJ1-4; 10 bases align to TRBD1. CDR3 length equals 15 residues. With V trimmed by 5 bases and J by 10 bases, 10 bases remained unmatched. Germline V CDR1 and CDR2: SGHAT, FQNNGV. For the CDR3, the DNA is TGTGCCAGCAGCGGTTCCCGGACAGGGGGTGGAAAACTGTTTTTT. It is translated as CASSGSRTGGGKLFF.

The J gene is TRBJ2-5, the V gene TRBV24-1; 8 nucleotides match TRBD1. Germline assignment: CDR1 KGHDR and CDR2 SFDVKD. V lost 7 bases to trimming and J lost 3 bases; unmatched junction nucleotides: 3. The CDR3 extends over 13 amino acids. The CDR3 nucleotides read TGTGCCACCAGGGACAGGGATGAAGAGACCCAGTACTTC. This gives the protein CATRDRDEETQYF.

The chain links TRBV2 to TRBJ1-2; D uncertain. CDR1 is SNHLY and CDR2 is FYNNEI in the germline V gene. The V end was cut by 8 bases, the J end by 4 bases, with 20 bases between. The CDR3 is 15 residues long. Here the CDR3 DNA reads TGTGCCAGCTTACTAGGGCCCAGGACCGTCTATGGCTACACCTTC. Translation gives CASLLGPRTVYGYTF.

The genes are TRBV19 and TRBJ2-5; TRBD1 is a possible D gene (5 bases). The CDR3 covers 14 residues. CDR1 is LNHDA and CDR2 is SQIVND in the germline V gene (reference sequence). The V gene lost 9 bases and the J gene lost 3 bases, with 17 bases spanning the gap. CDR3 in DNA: TGTGCCAGCACTGGACAAAACCTCGAAGAGACCCAGTACTTC. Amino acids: CASTGQNLEETQYF.

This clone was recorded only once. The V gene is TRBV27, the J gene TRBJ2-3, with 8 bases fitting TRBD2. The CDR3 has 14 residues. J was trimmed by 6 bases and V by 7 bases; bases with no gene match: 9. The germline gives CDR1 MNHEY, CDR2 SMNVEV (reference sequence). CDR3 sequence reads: CASKAQRGSDTQYF. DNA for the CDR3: TGTGCCAGCAAGGCCCAGCGGGGGTCCGATACGCAGTATTTT.

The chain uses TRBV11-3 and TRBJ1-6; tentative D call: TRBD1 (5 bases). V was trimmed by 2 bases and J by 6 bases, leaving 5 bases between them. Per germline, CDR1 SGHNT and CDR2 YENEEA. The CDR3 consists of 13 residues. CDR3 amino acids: CASSLQGNSPLHF. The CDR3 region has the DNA TGTGCCAGCAGCTTACAGGGTAATTCACCCCTCCACTTT.

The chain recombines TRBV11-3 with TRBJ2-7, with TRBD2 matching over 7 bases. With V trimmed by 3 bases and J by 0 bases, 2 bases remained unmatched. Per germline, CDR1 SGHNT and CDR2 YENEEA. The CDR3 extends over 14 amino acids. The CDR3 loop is CASSLGGDSYEQYF. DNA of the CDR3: TGTGCCAGCAGCTTGGGGGGGGACTCCTACGAGCAGTACTTC.

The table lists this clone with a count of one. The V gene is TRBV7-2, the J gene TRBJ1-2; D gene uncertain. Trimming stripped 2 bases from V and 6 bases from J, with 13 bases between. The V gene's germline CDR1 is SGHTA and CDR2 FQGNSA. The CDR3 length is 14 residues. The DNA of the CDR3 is TGTGCCAGCAGCTTATTGTGGACGTCGGATGGCTACACCTTC. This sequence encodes CASSLLWTSDGYTF.

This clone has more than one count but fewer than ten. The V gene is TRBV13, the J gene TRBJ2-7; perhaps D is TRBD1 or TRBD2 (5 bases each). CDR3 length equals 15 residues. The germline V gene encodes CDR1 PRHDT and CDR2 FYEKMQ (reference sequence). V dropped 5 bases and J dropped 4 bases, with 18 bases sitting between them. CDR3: CASSPWMGRQYEQYF. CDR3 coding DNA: TGTGCCAGCAGCCCGTGGATGGGACGGCAGTACGAGCAGTACTTC. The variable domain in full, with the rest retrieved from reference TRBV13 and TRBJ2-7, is AAGVIQSPRHLIKEKRETATLKCYPIPRHDTVYWYQQGPGQDPQFLISFYEKMQSDKGSIPDRFSAQQFSDYHSELNMSSLELGDSALYFCASSPWMGRQYEQYFGPGTRLTVT.

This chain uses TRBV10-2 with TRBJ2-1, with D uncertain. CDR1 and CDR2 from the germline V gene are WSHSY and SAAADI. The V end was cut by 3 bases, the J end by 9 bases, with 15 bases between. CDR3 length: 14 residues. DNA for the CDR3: TGCGCCAGCAGTGAATTCTTCTTGGCCGGTGAGCAGTTCTTC. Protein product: CASSEFFLAGEQFF.

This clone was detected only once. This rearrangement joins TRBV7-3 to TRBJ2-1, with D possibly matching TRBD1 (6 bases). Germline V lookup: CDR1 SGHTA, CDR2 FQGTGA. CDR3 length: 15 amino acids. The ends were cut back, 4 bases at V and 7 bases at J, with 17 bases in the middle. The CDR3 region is CASSSTGMVGNEQFF. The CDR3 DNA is TGTGCCAGCAGCTCCACAGGGATGGTGGGGAATGAGCAGTTCTTC.

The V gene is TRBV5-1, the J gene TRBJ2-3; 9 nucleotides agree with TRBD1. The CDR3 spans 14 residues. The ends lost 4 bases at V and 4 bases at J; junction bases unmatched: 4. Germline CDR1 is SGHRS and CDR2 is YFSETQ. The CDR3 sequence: CASSPGQGPDTQYF. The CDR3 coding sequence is TGCGCCAGCAGCCCGGGACAGGGCCCAGATACGCAGTATTTT.

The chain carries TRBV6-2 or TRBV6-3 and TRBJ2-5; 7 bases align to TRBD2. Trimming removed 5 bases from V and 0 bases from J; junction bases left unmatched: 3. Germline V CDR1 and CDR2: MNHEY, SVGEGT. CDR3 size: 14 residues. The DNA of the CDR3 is TGTGCCAGCAGTCTCGGGACTAACCAAGAGACCCAGTACTTC. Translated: CASSLGTNQETQYF.

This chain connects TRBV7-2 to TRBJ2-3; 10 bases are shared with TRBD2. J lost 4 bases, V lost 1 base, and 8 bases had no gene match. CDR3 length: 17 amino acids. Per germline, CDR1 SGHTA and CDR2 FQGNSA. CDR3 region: CASSLGNLAGVADTQYF. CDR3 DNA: TGTGCCAGCAGCTTAGGGAATCTAGCGGGGGTTGCAGATACGCAGTATTTT.

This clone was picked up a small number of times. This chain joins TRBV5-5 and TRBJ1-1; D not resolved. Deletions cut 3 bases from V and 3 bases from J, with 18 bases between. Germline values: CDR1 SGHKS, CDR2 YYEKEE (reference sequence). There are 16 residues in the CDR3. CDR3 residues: CASSSVKGSGYTEAFF. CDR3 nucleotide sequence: TGTGCCAGCAGCTCGGTTAAGGGATCTGGGTACACTGAAGCTTTCTTT.

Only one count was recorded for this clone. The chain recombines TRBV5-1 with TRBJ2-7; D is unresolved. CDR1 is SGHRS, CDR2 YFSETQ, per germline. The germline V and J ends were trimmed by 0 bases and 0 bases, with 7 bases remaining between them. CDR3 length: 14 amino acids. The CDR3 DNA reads TGCGCCAGCAGCTTGGGGGCGACCTCCTACGAGCAGTACTTC. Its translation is CASSLGATSYEQYF.

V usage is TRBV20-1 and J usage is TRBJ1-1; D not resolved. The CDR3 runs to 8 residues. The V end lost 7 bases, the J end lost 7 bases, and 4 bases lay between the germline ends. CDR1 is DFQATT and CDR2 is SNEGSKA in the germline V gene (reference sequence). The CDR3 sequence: CSVSEAFF. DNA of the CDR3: TGCAGTGTTAGTGAAGCTTTCTTT.

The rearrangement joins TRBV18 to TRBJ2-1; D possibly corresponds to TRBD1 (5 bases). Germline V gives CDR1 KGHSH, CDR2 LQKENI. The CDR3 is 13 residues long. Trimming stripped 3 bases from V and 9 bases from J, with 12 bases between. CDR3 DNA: TGTGCCAGCTCACCTGGCAGGGTTCCTGAGCAGTTCTTC. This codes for CASSPGRVPEQFF.